This T cell receptor beta chain was obtained from a study of cytomegalovirus exposure and HLA in healthy donors. Study-level information: In an early release, HLA-typed donors contributed roughly 85 million unique TCR sequences.

The CDR3 length is 14 residues. Per the germline V gene, CDR1 is MDHEN and CDR2 is SYDVKM. V was pared by 2 bases and J by 0 bases, with 7 bases between. PCR was performed using 60 Vbeta and 13 Jbeta primers. The method was immunoSEQ multiplex PCR; TCRdb's version includes in-frame clones alone and lacks a portion of them. The sample holds roughly 170,000 clones, approximately 82% seen once. Broader study findings: Earlier analysis yielded a pattern in which most TCR beta V segments were productive about 90% or about 30% of the time. A later analysis linked 15,000 to 20,000 TCR beta sequences to HLA alleles at 0.05 false discovery rate. One variant, a missense change in DCLRE1C, was linked in a later analysis to TCR beta V- and J-gene trimming.

To note about this clone: Antigen: not known.

V gene TRBV28 combines with J gene TRBJ1-2; D unclear. This clonotype was sampled from a woman aged 25 to 39 in good health and CMV-seronegative. The sample was PBMCs. CDR3 sequence: CASSLGATNYGYTF. In DNA, the CDR3 is TGTGCCAGCAGTTTAGGAGCAACTAACTATGGCTACACCTTC.